These 14 T cell receptor beta chains were sequenced from one sample in a study of T cell responses to AZD1222 COVID-19 vaccine. Measured with immunoSEQ multiplex PCR; TCRdb has only the in-frame clones, and not every one. The top ten hold around 3.7% of the sample, which has approximately 77,000 clones, approximately 85% seen once. Material: peripheral blood, obtained 28 days after the second AZD1222 dose. All receptors come from an adult who received the AZD1222 COVID-19 vaccine.

The genes are TRBV5-1 and TRBJ2-2; D remains unclear. The germline gives CDR1 SGHRS, CDR2 YFSETQ. This CDR3 is built from 14 residues. The V and J ends lost 4 bases and 4 bases respectively, with 11 bases between them. The CDR3 reads CASSIGSGTGELFF. The DNA of the CDR3 is TGCGCCAGCAGCATTGGGTCGGGCACCGGGGAGCTGTTTTTT.

The rearrangement links TRBV6-4 to TRBJ1-5, with D hard to call. This CDR3 has 14 residues. Germline V gives CDR1 MRHNA, CDR2 SNTAGT. V lost 5 bases and J 3 bases, leaving 11 bases between the germline ends. CDR3 in amino acids: CASSFGQFNQPQHF. The CDR3 DNA reads as TGTGCCAGCAGTTTCGGGCAGTTCAATCAGCCCCAGCATTTT.

The chain carries TRBV18 and TRBJ2-5; possible D gene TRBD2, 8 bases. The CDR3 is 15 amino acids. Germline CDR1 KGHSH, CDR2 LQKENI. Between the trimmed V and J ends, which lost 6 bases and 1 base, there was a span of 15 bases. The CDR3 loop reads CASSREGASQETQYF. The CDR3 region has the DNA TGTGCCAGCTCCCGGGAGGGGGCCTCCCAAGAGACCCAGTACTTC.

This clone was picked up one time. This sequence joins TRBV3-1 (or the pseudogene TRBV3-2) and TRBJ2-2, with D perhaps TRBD2 (6 bases). The V end was cut by 4 bases, the J end by 8 bases, with 11 bases between. The CDR3 has 13 amino acids. In germline, CDR1 is LGHDT, CDR2 YNNKEL (reference sequence). CDR3 protein: CASSPRRAGELFF. CDR3 sequence (DNA): TGTGCCAGCAGCCCTAGGAGGGCTGGGGAGCTGTTTTTT.

The V call is TRBV19, the J call TRBJ1-5; D not resolved. Germline CDR1 and CDR2: LNHDA and SQIVND (reference sequence). The CDR3 length is 16 residues. V dropped 3 bases and J dropped 0 bases, with 12 bases sitting between them. In DNA form, the CDR3 reads TGTGCCAGTAGTATCCGGGGTCCAGATAGCAATCAGCCCCAGCATTTT. Translated: CASSIRGPDSNQPQHF.

This sequence joins TRBV3-1 (or the pseudogene TRBV3-2) and TRBJ1-6; a weak D match, TRBD1 (6 bases). Germline V gene lookup returns CDR1 LGHDT and CDR2 YNNKEL (reference sequence). The CDR3 covers 15 residues. Trimming cost V 4 bases and J 9 bases, with 16 bases left between them. Here the CDR3 reads CASSLNREGSSPLHF. CDR3 DNA: TGTGCCAGCAGCCTTAACAGGGAGGGGAGTTCACCCCTCCACTTT.

J is TRBJ1-3 and V is TRBV29-1, with 12 bases that match TRBD1. The CDR3 contains 13 residues. Per germline, CDR1 SQVTM and CDR2 ANQGSEA. The V segment lost 4 bases and the J segment 9 bases; nucleotides outside the gene matches: 4. This chain's CDR3 is CSVGDRGPATIYF. The CDR3 DNA reads as TGCAGCGTTGGGGACAGGGGGCCCGCCACCATATATTTT.

The genes are TRBV7-8 and TRBJ1-3, with D hard to call. The CDR3 is 15 amino acids. Germline loops: CDR1 SGHVS, CDR2 FQNEAQ. Between the trimmed V and J ends, which lost 5 bases and 4 bases, there was a span of 15 bases. The CDR3 coding sequence is TGTGCCAGCAGCACAAGGTCCCAGGCCGGAAACACCATATATTTT. Translation: CASSTRSQAGNTIYF.

The gene calls are TRBV5-1 and TRBJ2-2; D is possibly TRBD1 or TRBD2 (5 bases each). This CDR3 contains 14 residues. Germline V CDR1 and CDR2: SGHRS, YFSETQ. V lost 1 base, J lost 5 bases, and 9 bases lay in between. The CDR3 is CASSLLGETGELFF. CDR3 nucleotides: TGCGCCAGCAGCTTGCTAGGGGAGACCGGGGAGCTGTTTTTT.

This clone has a single count. The chain is built from TRBV5-1 and TRBJ2-7, with unresolved D. V lost 4 bases to trimming and J lost 0 bases, with 11 bases between them. Germline values: CDR1 SGHRS, CDR2 YFSETQ. The CDR3 extends over 14 amino acids. The CDR3 spells CASSKTDLSYEQYF. The DNA of the CDR3 is TGCGCCAGCAGCAAAACAGACCTCTCCTACGAGCAGTACTTC. Filled out from reference TRBV5-1 and TRBJ2-7, the complete variable domain reads KAGVTQTPRYLIKTRGQQVTLSCSPISGHRSVSWYQQTPGQGLQFLFEYFSETQRNKGNFPGRFSGRQFSNSRSEMNVSTLELGDSALYLCASSKTDLSYEQYFGPGTRLTVT.

This chain uses TRBV29-1 with TRBJ2-4; maybe TRBD2 (7 bases). The germline CDR1 and CDR2 sequences are SQVTM and ANQGSEA. The CDR3 has 12 amino acids. V lost 7 bases, J lost 5 bases, and 12 bases lay in between. In DNA form, the CDR3 reads TGCAGCGGGGGAGGGGGAGAAAACATTCAGTACTTC. Translating it yields CSGGGGENIQYF.

V is TRBV3-1 (or the pseudogene TRBV3-2) and J is TRBJ2-1, with D maybe TRBD2 (7 bases). The CDR3 spans 14 residues. Trimming left V 4 bases short and J 8 bases short, with 15 bases between. Germline CDR1 reads LGHDT; CDR2 reads YNNKEL (reference sequence). The CDR3 region has the DNA TGTGCCAGCAGCCCCCTCGCGGGGGCGGATGAGCAGTTCTTC. This codes for CASSPLAGADEQFF.

The rearrangement joins TRBV3-1 (or the pseudogene TRBV3-2) to TRBJ2-7; 10 bases agree with TRBD2. V shed 4 bases and J 4 bases; nucleotides not matched to a gene: 7. Germline lookup yields CDR1 LGHDT and CDR2 YNNKEL (reference sequence). This CDR3 is 15 amino acids long. The CDR3 DNA reads as TGTGCCAGCAGCCCGCTACTAGCGGGACCTTACGAGCAGTACTTC. Residues: CASSPLLAGPYEQYF.

The chain joins TRBV5-1 to TRBJ2-7; D possibly uses TRBD1 or TRBD2 (7 bases each). Germline V gene data show CDR1 as SGHRS and CDR2 as YFSETQ. V lost 0 bases, J lost 2 bases, and 12 bases lay in between. The CDR3 has 15 amino acids. The CDR3 DNA sequence: TGCGCCAGCAGCTTGGCGTCAGGGGGGGCCTACGAGCAGTACTTC. Translating gives CASSLASGGAYEQYF.